The clone carrying this T cell receptor (beta chain) was seen a single time. Its cognate antigen is unknown. This entry comes from a study of cytomegalovirus exposure and HLA in healthy donors. Study-wide points: According to a later analysis, donors in an Asian-associated ancestry cluster reportedly had fewer N-insertions than the approximately 720-donor mean. TCR beta chains associated with HLA were, in a later analysis, more clonally expanded than equally common others.

The PCR had 60 Vbeta and 13 Jbeta primers. Assay: immunoSEQ multiplex PCR; the TCRdb copy retains only in-frame clones and omits some. The sample contains 55,000 to 65,000 clones, around 83% of which appear only once. Germline-derived CDR1 and CDR2 are MNHEY and SMNVEV (reference sequence). Deletions cut 2 bases from V and 1 base from J, with 5 bases between. There are 14 residues in the CDR3. The sample taken for sequencing was PBMCs. This chain joins TRBV27 and TRBJ2-2; D is undetermined. This clonotype originated in a human donor in good health. CDR3 residues: CASSLNKNTGELFF. The CDR3 DNA follows: TGTGCCAGCAGTTTAAACAAGAACACCGGGGAGCTGTTTTTT.